The 21 T cell receptor beta chains below come from one sample, sequenced in a study of blood T cell repertoires in COVID-19. The assay was immunoSEQ multiplex PCR, and TCRdb's table has in-frame clones only and misses some. The data contain around 190,000 clones, roughly 80% of them singletons. Sequencing used peripheral blood. These TCRs come from a man in his sixties with acute or convalescent COVID-19.

The chain employs TRBV5-6 and TRBJ2-1, with 9 bases that match TRBD2. CDR1 is SGHDT and CDR2 is YYEEEE in the germline V gene. The CDR3 consists of 17 residues. Trimming at V came to 1 base and at J to 7 bases, leaving 12 bases not matched to a gene. CDR3: CASSLTRAGGQQNEQFF. Written as DNA, the CDR3 is TGTGCCAGCAGCTTGACTCGGGCGGGAGGGCAGCAAAATGAGCAGTTCTTC.

The chain couples TRBV18 to TRBJ2-7; TRBD1 matches at 9 bases. The CDR3 runs 14 residues. Trimming at V came to 6 bases and at J to 3 bases, leaving 6 bases not matched to a gene. Germline CDR1 is KGHSH and CDR2 is LQKENI. The CDR3 is CASSRGTGNYEQYF. CDR3 sequence (DNA): TGTGCCAGCTCGAGGGGGACAGGGAACTACGAGCAGTACTTC.

V usage is TRBV7-2 and J usage is TRBJ2-7; no clear D. This CDR3 contains 16 residues. Germline V lookup: CDR1 SGHTA, CDR2 FQGNSA. Trimming cost V 2 bases and J 2 bases, with 16 bases left between them. CDR3 region: CASSLSSGSVTYEQYF. For the CDR3, the DNA is TGTGCCAGCAGCTTAAGTTCCGGGTCCGTCACCTACGAGCAGTACTTC.

The chain carries TRBV6-1 and TRBJ1-5; no definite D call. V was pared by 3 bases and J by 2 bases, with 14 bases between. The germline V gene encodes CDR1 MNHNS and CDR2 SASEGT. The CDR3 has 16 amino acids. The CDR3 sequence: CASSDAGLGGNQPQHF. The CDR3 bases are TGTGCCAGCAGTGACGCGGGGTTGGGTGGCAATCAGCCCCAGCATTTT.

The CDR3 spells CASRQQGAHGYTF. CDR3 nucleotide sequence: TGTGCCAGCAGGCAACAGGGGGCGCATGGCTACACCTTC. The V gene is TRBV2, the J gene TRBJ1-2; 9 nucleotides line up with TRBD1. There are 13 residues in the CDR3. V shed 6 bases and J 6 bases; nucleotides not matched to a gene: 5. CDR1 is SNHLY, CDR2 FYNNEI, per germline.

This clone has a single count. The chain recombines TRBV9 with TRBJ2-7; possibly TRBD1 for D (6 bases). Between the trimmed V and J ends, which lost 3 bases and 8 bases, there was a span of 15 bases. Germline V CDR1 and CDR2: SGDLS, YYNGEE. This CDR3 is 13 amino acids long. This chain's CDR3 is CASSAPGQSKQYF. The DNA for the CDR3 is TGTGCCAGCAGCGCCCCGGGACAATCGAAGCAGTACTTC.

This clone came up once. This chain joins TRBV9 and TRBJ2-1, with 9 bases that match TRBD2. J lost 2 bases, V lost 0 bases, and 6 bases had no gene match. The V gene's germline CDR1 is SGDLS and CDR2 YYNGEE. The CDR3 is 17 residues long. The CDR3 reads CASSVVSAGGPYNEQFF. The CDR3 nucleotides are TGTGCCAGCAGCGTAGTCTCTGCGGGAGGGCCCTACAATGAGCAGTTCTTC.

The chain carries TRBV27 and TRBJ2-7; possible D gene TRBD2, 6 bases. The V gene lost 6 bases and the J gene lost 2 bases, with 14 bases spanning the gap. The V gene's germline CDR1 is MNHEY and CDR2 SMNVEV (reference sequence). CDR3 length: 14 residues. The CDR3 is CASSDFGSAYEQYF. The CDR3 DNA sequence: TGTGCCAGCAGCGACTTCGGGAGCGCCTACGAGCAGTACTTC.

The chain is built from TRBV7-8 and TRBJ1-6; D not certain. Germline V CDR1 and CDR2: SGHVS, FQNEAQ. The CDR3 sequence is 14 residues long. Trimming shortened V by 1 base and J by 7 bases, and 8 bases separated the two germline ends. CDR3 loop: CASSLGTANSPLHF. The CDR3 nucleotides read TGTGCCAGCAGCTTAGGTACAGCCAATTCACCCCTCCACTTT.

This chain joins TRBV5-5 and TRBJ1-2, with 7 positions matching TRBD1. There are 16 residues in the CDR3. In germline, CDR1 is SGHKS, CDR2 YYEKEE (reference sequence). V shed 0 bases, J shed 3 bases, and the junction held 8 bases outside the gene matches. The CDR3 DNA follows: TGTGCCAGCAGCTTGGCTAGTAGGACAGGCCACTATGGCTACACCTTC. Translating it yields CASSLASRTGHYGYTF. Filled out from reference TRBV5-5 and TRBJ1-2, the complete variable domain reads DAGVTQSPTHLIKTRGQQVTLRCSPISGHKSVSWYQQVLGQGPQFIFQYYEKEERGRGNFPDRFSARQFPNYSSELNVNALLLGDSALYLCASSLASRTGHYGYTFGSGTRLTVV.

The chain combines TRBV11-2 with TRBJ1-6, with a possible D match to TRBD1 (6 bases). Germline lookup yields CDR1 SGHAT and CDR2 FQNNGV. The CDR3 runs to 14 residues. V lost 5 bases, J lost 6 bases, and 11 bases lay in between. The CDR3 loop reads CASSQQGGNSPLHF. CDR3 nucleotides: TGTGCCAGCAGCCAACAGGGCGGTAATTCACCCCTCCACTTT.

The genes are TRBV18 and TRBJ1-2, with 7 bases that match TRBD1. Trimming cost V 6 bases and J 1 base; bases outside gene matches: 2. Germline-derived CDR1 and CDR2 are KGHSH and LQKENI. The CDR3 is 13 residues long. In nucleotides, the CDR3 is TGTGCCAGCTCTGCAGGGGGTAACTATGGCTACACCTTC. It codes for CASSAGGNYGYTF.

In its sample, this clone was seen a few times. This chain connects TRBV4-1 to TRBJ2-1; TRBD1 agrees at 10 bases. V was pared by 4 bases and J by 8 bases, with 8 bases of the junction left unmatched. This CDR3 is 15 amino acids long. Germline CDR1 is MGHRA and CDR2 is YSYEKL. The CDR3 loop reads CASSLRQGAWDEQFF. The CDR3 coding sequence is TGCGCCAGCAGCCTAAGACAGGGGGCCTGGGATGAGCAGTTCTTC.

The genes are TRBV6-2 or TRBV6-3 and TRBJ1-2; 7 bases map to TRBD1. V lost 2 bases and J lost 8; bases outside the gene matches: 5. Looked up from germline, CDR1 is MNHEY and CDR2 is SVGEGT. CDR3 length: 13 residues. CDR3 DNA sequence: TGTGCCAGCAGTTACAGGGGGCGCGGAGGCTACACCTTC. It specifies CASSYRGRGGYTF.

This chain uses TRBV6-5 with TRBJ2-5; D may be TRBD1 (6 bases). This CDR3 comprises 13 residues. With 6 bases removed from V and 5 bases from J, the gap between germline ends came to 13 bases. CDR1 and CDR2 (germline): MNHEY, SVGAGI. Here the CDR3 DNA reads TGTGCCAGCAGATGGACAGCCCCTGAGACCCAGTACTTC. Amino acids: CASRWTAPETQYF.

This chain uses TRBV9 with TRBJ2-7, with 7 bases fitting TRBD1. This CDR3 region has 16 residues. Germline values: CDR1 SGDLS, CDR2 YYNGEE. The trim removed 4 bases at V and 2 bases at J, leaving 12 bases unmatched. The CDR3 region is CASSSEGGLTPYEQYF. For the CDR3, the DNA is TGTGCCAGCAGCTCCGAAGGGGGCCTAACCCCCTACGAGCAGTACTTC.

V gene TRBV15 combines with J gene TRBJ2-3; D is possibly TRBD2 (5 bases). Germline CDR1 reads LNHNV; CDR2 reads YYDKDF (reference sequence). With 8 bases removed from V and 6 bases from J, the gap between germline ends came to 12 bases. This CDR3 is 12 amino acids long. Here the CDR3 DNA reads TGTGCCACCGGACTTTTAACGGATACGCAGTATTTT. As protein: CATGLLTDTQYF.

This chain connects TRBV7-2 to TRBJ2-1; the match to TRBD2 covers 10 bases. The CDR3 is 16 amino acids. Looked up from germline, CDR1 is SGHTA and CDR2 is FQGNSA. V shed 5 bases, J shed 12 bases, and the junction held 16 bases outside the gene matches. The chain's CDR3 is CASSDGISGGPFGQFF. For the CDR3, the DNA is TGTGCCAGCAGCGATGGAATTAGCGGGGGGCCCTTTGGGCAGTTCTTC.

This rearrangement joins TRBV6-2 or TRBV6-3 to TRBJ1-1; 7 nucleotides line up with TRBD1. The J segment lost 7 bases and the V segment lost 2 bases, leaving 10 bases of the junction unmatched. The CDR3 has 15 residues. Germline assignment: CDR1 MNHEY and CDR2 SVGEGT. This CDR3 reads CASSYLTGVTDEAFF. In DNA, the CDR3 is TGTGCCAGCAGTTACCTTACAGGGGTCACAGATGAAGCTTTCTTT.

The chain links TRBV2 to TRBJ1-2; 9 bases fit TRBD1. In germline, CDR1 is SNHLY, CDR2 FYNNEI. J lost 4 bases, V lost 8 bases, and 5 bases had no gene match. The CDR3 runs 13 residues. Written as DNA, the CDR3 is TGTGCCAGCGAGCAGGGACAGGGCTATGGCTACACCTTC. Its translation: CASEQGQGYGYTF.

The chain recombines TRBV7-3 with TRBJ2-1; 7 bases agree with TRBD2. The CDR3 spans 12 residues. From germline, CDR1 is SGHTA and CDR2 FQGTGA. The ends lost 3 bases at V and 12 bases at J; junction bases unmatched: 5. CDR3: CASSFEGRGQFF. CDR3 nucleotides: TGTGCCAGCAGCTTTGAAGGGAGGGGGCAGTTCTTC.